This T cell receptor beta chain is from a study of cytomegalovirus exposure and HLA in healthy donors. The PCR ran on 60 Vbeta and 13 Jbeta primers. Data came from immunoSEQ multiplex PCR; TCRdb stores just in-frame clones and leaves some out. The table shows 250,000 or so clones, with 85% to 95% occurring only once. Germline lookup yields CDR1 SGHTA and CDR2 FQGNSA. The length of the CDR3 is 12 residues. This clone has just one count. Germline is not matched at one junction end, which may reflect a read error. The source is a girl aged 2 to 9 in good health and CMV-seronegative. The V and J genes are TRBV7-2 and TRBJ1-1; a possible D gene is TRBD1 (6 bases). Sequenced input: PBMCs. For the CDR3, the DNA is TGTGCCAGCAGCTCGGGACACCCTGACGCTTTCTTT. This gives the protein CASSSGHPDAFF.